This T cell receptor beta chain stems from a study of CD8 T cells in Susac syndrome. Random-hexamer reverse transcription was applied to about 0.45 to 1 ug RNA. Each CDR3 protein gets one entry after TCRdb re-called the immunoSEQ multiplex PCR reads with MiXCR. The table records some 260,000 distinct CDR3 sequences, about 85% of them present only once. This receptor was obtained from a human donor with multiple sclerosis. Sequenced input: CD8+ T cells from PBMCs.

CDR3 bases: TGTGCCAGCAGTTTAGACGTCGGGAGAAATGAGCAGTTCTTC. Translated, it gives CASSLDVGRNEQFF. V gene TRBV28 combines with J gene TRBJ2-1; D possibly corresponds to TRBD2 (6 bases). The CDR3 spans 14 residues. Deletions cut 2 bases from V and 7 bases from J, with 12 bases between. Germline lookup yields CDR1 MDHEN and CDR2 SYDVKM.